Below are 32 T cell receptor beta chains sequenced from a single sample in a study of regulatory T cells in long-lasting Graves disease. TCR beta libraries were built with iRepertoire HTBI primers and Arm-PCR of CDR3 regions. TCRdb re-derived calls from the multiplex PCR reads in MiXCR, one entry per CDR3 protein. The repertoire holds hundreds of thousands of distinct CDR3 sequences, with 12% as singletons. Time point reported: newly diagnosed GD, antithyroid drugs for less than 3 months. Following extraction of RNA from PBMCs, that RNA was used to make the TCR library. Another study also made use of these data, one on T cells in Graves' hyperthyroidism and ophthalmopathy.

Sample: peripheral blood mononuclear cells (PBMCs), taken at new diagnosis, from a patient treated with antithyroid drugs. The source of these receptors is a woman in her 30s with Graves disease.

The chain employs TRBV19 and TRBJ2-7, with 7 bases that match TRBD2. CDR3 size: 11 residues. Germline CDR1 LNHDA, CDR2 SQIVND (reference sequence). Trimming took 10 bases from V and 2 from J; bases not matched to a gene: 2. The CDR3 coding sequence is TGTGCCACGGGGGGTGCCTACGAGCAGTACTTC. This encodes CATGGAYEQYF.

This clonotype was recorded a few times. The chain has TRBV30 and TRBJ2-2, with TRBD2 identical over 9 bases. The V gene's germline CDR1 is GTSNPN and CDR2 SVGIG (reference sequence). CDR3 length: 15 residues. V was pared by 0 bases and J by 4 bases, with 3 bases of the junction left unmatched. In DNA form, the CDR3 reads TGTGCCTGGAGTGTAGGGACTAGCATCACCGGGGAGCTGTTTTTT. It encodes CAWSVGTSITGELFF.

This clonotype was seen ten or more times. The rearrangement links TRBV20-1 to TRBJ2-3, with D possibly being TRBD2 (6 bases). This CDR3 comprises 15 residues. V lost 7 bases and J lost 9, with 26 bases in between. The germline V gene encodes CDR1 DFQATT and CDR2 SNEGSKA (reference sequence). The CDR3 DNA sequence: TGCAGTGTACGTAGTAGGGCTAGCGAGATTCGGACGCAGTATTTT. Protein sequence: CSVRSRASEIRTQYF.

In regard to this clonotype: One junction end does not reproduce the germline sequence, and a read error may be involved. This chain uses TRBV2 with TRBJ2-7, with D possibly matching TRBD1 (6 bases). CDR3 length: 17 amino acids. The germline CDR1 and CDR2 sequences are SNHLY and FYNNEI. The CDR3 here is CASRQESYRDTSYEQYF. The CDR3 DNA sequence: TGCGCCAGCAGGCAGGAGAGCTATCGGGACACCTCCTACGAGCAGTACTTC.

This clonotype occurred a few times. The genes are TRBV15 and TRBJ2-5, with D perhaps TRBD1 or TRBD2 (6 bases each). The CDR3 runs 14 residues. CDR1 LNHNV and CDR2 YYDKDF come from the germline V gene (reference sequence). Between the trimmed V and J ends, which lost 0 bases and 4 bases, there was a span of 9 bases. The CDR3 here is CATSREQGGETQYF. The CDR3 DNA reads as TGTGCCACCAGCAGAGAACAGGGAGGAGAGACCCAGTACTTC.

This clonotype was detected many times. The chain links TRBV29-1 to TRBJ2-1, with D unclear. Germline lookup yields CDR1 SQVTM and CDR2 ANQGSEA. The CDR3 has 10 amino acids. Trimming removed 5 bases at V and 7 bases at J, with 6 bases between. The CDR3 spells CSVRLNEQFF. CDR3 in DNA: TGCAGCGTTCGGCTAAATGAGCAGTTCTTC.

The chain carries TRBV6-2 or TRBV6-3 and TRBJ1-1; D gene ambiguous. This CDR3 spans 16 amino acids. V lost 0 bases to trimming and J lost 0 bases, with 11 bases between them. CDR1 and CDR2 (germline): MNHEY, SVGEGT. This chain's CDR3 is CASSYSSWRMNTEAFF. The CDR3 DNA reads as TGTGCCAGCAGTTACTCGAGCTGGCGTATGAACACTGAAGCTTTCTTT.

This clonotype was found many times. The V gene is TRBV13, the J gene TRBJ1-1; D remains ambiguous. The V gene's germline CDR1 is PRHDT and CDR2 FYEKMQ (reference sequence). The CDR3 runs to 17 residues. Trimming cost V 6 bases and J 0 bases, with 20 bases left between them. The CDR3 bases are TGTGCCAGCAGTCAAACGGTGGCCCCTGGGCTGAACACTGAAGCTTTCTTT. This gives the protein CASSQTVAPGLNTEAFF.

A few counts support this clonotype. A much more abundant neighbour one base away suggests this may be a read error. The chain has TRBV2 and TRBJ1-6; 7 bases line up with TRBD1. CDR3 size: 15 residues. Germline values: CDR1 SNHLY, CDR2 FYNNEI. The DNA of the CDR3 is TGTGCCAGCAGTGAAGCAATCCAGGGGGGATCACCCCCCCACTTT. This sequence encodes CASSEAIQGGSPPHF.

Many counts were recorded for this clonotype. The gene calls are TRBV2 and TRBJ2-5; D gene uncertain. This CDR3 contains 14 residues. The V gene's germline CDR1 is SNHLY and CDR2 FYNNEI. V gave up 6 bases and J gave up 2 bases, with 13 bases separating them. CDR3 loop: CASSPPRPQETQYF. The CDR3 coding sequence is TGTGCCAGCAGCCCGCCCAGGCCTCAAGAGACCCAGTACTTC.

This clonotype was seen repeatedly, ten times or more. This rearrangement joins TRBV11-2 to TRBJ1-2, with 7 bases lining up with TRBD1. From germline, CDR1 is SGHAT and CDR2 FQNNGV. The length of the CDR3 is 13 residues. V dropped 0 bases and J dropped 8; count of bases not matched to a gene: 3. CDR3 sequence: CASSLEHRGGYTF. CDR3 coding DNA: TGTGCCAGCAGCTTAGAGCACAGGGGCGGCTACACCTTC. The full variable domain, with the rest looked up from reference TRBV11-2 and TRBJ1-2, is EAGVAQSPRYKIIEKRQSVAFWCNPISGHATLYWYQQILGQGPKLLIQFQNNGVVDDSQLPKDRFSAERLKGVDSTLKIQPAKLEDSAVYLCASSLEHRGGYTFGSGTRLTVV.

The genes are TRBV5-5 and TRBJ2-3; the D call may be TRBD1 or TRBD2 (6 bases each). The CDR3 has 15 residues. Trimming cost V 1 base and J 5 bases, with 14 bases left between them. CDR1 and CDR2 from the germline V gene are SGHKS and YYEKEE (reference sequence). The CDR3 region is CASSLRGREKDTQYF. For the CDR3, the DNA is TGTGCCAGCAGCTTGCGGGGGCGCGAGAAAGATACGCAGTATTTT.

This clonotype was counted many times. This chain connects TRBV19 to TRBJ2-2; D is unresolved. The CDR3 is 15 residues long. Germline-derived CDR1 and CDR2 are LNHDA and SQIVND (reference sequence). Trimming removed 5 bases from V and 0 bases from J, with 10 bases in between. CDR3 protein: CASSVSLANTGELFF. CDR3 DNA: TGTGCCAGTAGTGTCAGTCTCGCGAACACCGGGGAGCTGTTTTTT.

This clonotype was observed at least ten times. The rearrangement joins TRBV2 to TRBJ2-7; D ambiguous. CDR3 length: 11 amino acids. V was cut by 7 bases and J by 4 bases, with 8 bases left in between. Germline V CDR1 and CDR2: SNHLY, FYNNEI. CDR3 in DNA: TGTGCCAGCATCGCCAGGTACGAGCAGTACTTC. Its translation: CASIARYEQYF.

At least ten counts were recorded for this clonotype. The chain has TRBV19 and TRBJ2-6, with D possibly TRBD1 on 6 matching bases. CDR3 length: 18 amino acids. The germline V gene encodes CDR1 LNHDA and CDR2 SQIVND (reference sequence). V gave up 7 bases and J gave up 0 bases, with 19 bases separating them. The CDR3 protein is CASIRTASLLSGANVLTF. The CDR3 nucleotides are TGTGCCAGTATCCGGACAGCTTCTCTCCTCTCTGGGGCCAACGTCCTGACTTTC.

This clonotype was picked up many times. The chain has TRBV28 and TRBJ2-7; D remains unclear. The CDR3 has 13 amino acids. Trimming took 5 bases from V and 5 from J, leaving 13 bases between them. Germline lookup yields CDR1 MDHEN and CDR2 SYDVKM. The CDR3 is CASSRAAVHEQYF. DNA for the CDR3: TGTGCCAGCAGTCGCGCGGCAGTCCACGAGCAGTACTTC.

This clonotype has a count of ten or more. The V and J genes are TRBV10-3 and TRBJ2-5, with D perhaps matching TRBD1 (7 bases). CDR1 and CDR2 from the germline V gene are ENHRY and SYGVKD. V was cut by 6 bases and J by 4 bases, with 9 bases left in between. This CDR3 region has 12 residues. The CDR3 region has the DNA TGTGCCATCAGCCAGGGGGGAGAGACCCAGTACTTC. It specifies CAISQGGETQYF.

The CDR3 DNA follows: TGTGCCAGCAGTCTCGGACTGACTAGCGGAAAGGGAGATACGCAGTATTTT. It is translated as CASSLGLTSGKGDTQYF. J is TRBJ2-3 and V is TRBV6-2 or TRBV6-3, with 9 bases identical to TRBD2. V gave up 5 bases and J gave up 5 bases; unmatched junction bases: 14. Germline assignment: CDR1 MNHEY and CDR2 SVGEGT. The CDR3 is 17 residues long.

This clonotype was observed at least ten times. The gene calls are TRBV6-2 or TRBV6-3 and TRBJ2-7, with 10 bases identical to TRBD2. There are 15 residues in the CDR3. The germline V gene has CDR1 MNHEY and CDR2 SVGEGT. V shed 8 bases and J 3 bases; nucleotides not matched to a gene: 10. The CDR3 DNA reads TGTGCCAGCGGGTTTTTCATAGCGGGGGGCTACGAGCAGTACTTC. Translated: CASGFFIAGGYEQYF.

This rearrangement joins TRBV12-5 to TRBJ1-1, with 9 bases identical to TRBD1. Germline lookup yields CDR1 LGHNT and CDR2 FRNRAP. This CDR3 has 15 residues. With 7 bases clipped from V and 4 bases from J, the junction kept 10 bases outside the gene matches. This chain's CDR3 is CASAPDRGLGTEAFF. CDR3 sequence (DNA): TGTGCTAGTGCCCCAGACAGGGGGTTGGGCACTGAAGCTTTCTTT.

There are a few counts of this clonotype. The chain combines TRBV10-3 with TRBJ1-2; unclear D gene. The CDR3 length is 13 residues. CDR1 ENHRY and CDR2 SYGVKD come from the germline V gene. Trimming shortened V by 3 bases and J by 2 bases, and 7 bases separated the two germline ends. The CDR3, as DNA: TGTGCCATCAGTGAAAGGGAAAACTATGGCTACACCTTC. It translates to CAISERENYGYTF.

This clonotype was observed many times. The chain joins TRBV6-2 or TRBV6-3 to TRBJ1-5, with no clear D. Trimming pared 7 bases from V and 4 bases from J, leaving 14 bases between. The CDR3 is 14 amino acids. Germline assignment: CDR1 MNHEY and CDR2 SVGEGT. The DNA for the CDR3 is TGTGCCAGCATGGGTCGGCAGCCAAATCAGCCCCAGCATTTT. Encoded protein: CASMGRQPNQPQHF.

This clonotype was counted many times. CDR3 loop: CATWGPGGAPEAFF. The CDR3 DNA sequence: TGTGCCACCTGGGGACCAGGGGGCGCCCCTGAAGCTTTCTTT. V and J are TRBV27 and TRBJ1-1; 8 bases align to TRBD1. This CDR3 comprises 14 residues. Looked up from germline, CDR1 is MNHEY and CDR2 is SMNVEV (reference sequence). J gave up 6 bases and V 10 bases, and 13 bases lay outside the gene matches.

The table lists this clonotype with many counts. Here the CDR3 DNA reads TGTGCCAGCAGCCTCCGGGGCAGGCAAGCTTTCTTT. This encodes CASSLRGRQAFF. The chain links TRBV3-1 to TRBJ1-1; tentative D call: TRBD1 (5 bases). Germline loops: CDR1 LGHDT, CDR2 YNNKEL (reference sequence). The CDR3 spans 12 residues. Trimming shortened V by 4 bases and J by 9 bases, and 12 bases separated the two germline ends.

Many counts were recorded for this clonotype. The chain combines TRBV27 with TRBJ2-5, with no clear D. The CDR3 runs 13 residues. Trimming removed 7 bases at V and 2 bases at J, with 11 bases between. Germline V lookup: CDR1 MNHEY, CDR2 SMNVEV (reference sequence). The CDR3 sequence: CASKKVDQETQYF. The CDR3 DNA sequence: TGTGCCAGCAAAAAGGTGGATCAAGAGACCCAGTACTTC.

Ten or more counts support this clonotype. The rearrangement links TRBV2 to TRBJ2-7; 7 nucleotides match TRBD1. J lost 2 bases, V lost 4 bases, and 5 bases had no gene match. Germline V gene data show CDR1 as SNHLY and CDR2 as FYNNEI. The CDR3 is 14 amino acids. CDR3 nucleotide sequence: TGTGCCAGCAGTGGTAGGACAGGCCCCTACGAGCAGTACTTC. Residues: CASSGRTGPYEQYF.

This clonotype came up many times. This chain uses TRBV20-1 with TRBJ2-7, with 7 bases aligning to TRBD1. V shed 6 bases and J 3 bases; nucleotides not matched to a gene: 8. Germline V gene lookup returns CDR1 DFQATT and CDR2 SNEGSKA (reference sequence). The CDR3 loop spans 13 amino acids. The CDR3 sequence is CSAPRQGRYEQYF. The CDR3 DNA reads as TGCAGTGCACCCAGACAGGGCCGCTACGAGCAGTACTTC.

The chain combines TRBV10-3 with TRBJ1-3, with 7 bases lining up with TRBD1. Per germline, CDR1 ENHRY and CDR2 SYGVKD. Germline trimming cut 10 bases from V and 3 bases from J; bases unmatched to any gene: 3. This CDR3 contains 12 residues. This chain's CDR3 is CATGQVGNTIYF. CDR3 sequence (DNA): TGTGCCACCGGACAGGTTGGAAACACCATATATTTT.

The sample holds many counts of this clonotype. The chain employs TRBV28 and TRBJ2-6, with 11 bases identical to TRBD2. Germline-derived CDR1 and CDR2 are MDHEN and SYDVKM. The CDR3 contains 18 residues. V lost 3 bases and J lost 4; bases outside the gene matches: 8. CDR3 region: CASSFLAGGPGGANVLTF. DNA of the CDR3: TGTGCCAGCAGTTTTTTAGCGGGAGGGCCGGGGGGGGCCAACGTCCTGACTTTC. Drawing the rest from reference TRBV28 and TRBJ2-6, the complete variable domain is DVKVTQSSRYLVKRTGEKVFLECVQDMDHENMFWYRQDPGLGLRLIYFSYDVKMKEKGDIPEGYSVSREKKERFSLILESASTNQTSMYLCASSFLAGGPGGANVLTFGAGSRLTVL.

This chain uses TRBV7-9 with TRBJ1-1; 7 bases match TRBD1. The CDR3 sequence is 15 residues long. V trimming: 1 base; J trimming: 8 bases; junction bases outside the gene matches: 10. The germline V gene encodes CDR1 SEHNR and CDR2 FQNEAQ (reference sequence). CDR3 amino acids: CASSLGDRVGAEAFF. The CDR3, as DNA: TGTGCCAGCAGCTTAGGAGACAGGGTGGGGGCCGAAGCTTTCTTT.

This clonotype turned up a few times. The chain carries TRBV10-1 and TRBJ2-1, with D possibly being TRBD2 (5 bases). V was cut by 5 bases and J by 4 bases, with 12 bases left in between. The CDR3 is 14 amino acids. Germline V gene data show CDR1 as WNHNN and CDR2 as SYGVQD (reference sequence). CDR3: CASSPSGVYNEQFF. In nucleotides, the CDR3 is TGCGCCAGCAGTCCATCCGGGGTATACAATGAGCAGTTCTTC.

This clonotype came up a few times. The rearrangement links TRBV5-4 to TRBJ2-2; the D gene is possibly TRBD2 (6 bases). Trimming took 4 bases from V and 6 from J, leaving 13 bases between them. The CDR3 loop spans 14 amino acids. CDR1 is SGHNT, CDR2 YYREEE, per germline (reference sequence). DNA for the CDR3: TGTGCCAGCAGCCCGCTCACGGGGGCCGGGGAGCTGTTTTTT. This translates into CASSPLTGAGELFF.